Described below is a single TCR beta chain sequence and its context. This entry is derived from a study of blood T cell repertoires in COVID-19. Background on the study: Material from acute and convalescent COVID-19 was sourced from the United States, Italy and Spain. PBMCs, B-cell-depleted T cells, or T cells provided the cDNA or gDNA that made up the material.

The CDR3 has 15 residues. Germline lookup yields CDR1 LNHDA and CDR2 SQIVND (reference sequence). V lost 0 bases and J lost 2, with 10 bases in between. How the authors handled the data: For nucleated cells, counts were estimated from reference gene primer amplification. Using immunoSEQ multiplex PCR, the repertoire was profiled, and TCRdb retains in-frame clones only, with some absent. V and J calls and clone size are those listed in that table; D and trimming were worked out from the DNA. The sample lists approximately 99,000 clones, approximately 86% occurring once. This chain connects TRBV19 to TRBJ1-1; D might be TRBD1 (5 bases). The sequenced material came from peripheral blood. This TCR was recovered from a woman aged 60 to 75 in a cohort sampled during active or convalescent COVID-19. The CDR3 nucleotides read TGTGCCAGTAGTATAGAATGGCAGGGTAACACTGAAGCTTTCTTT. Protein: CASSIEWQGNTEAFF.